The clone carrying this TCR beta chain has just a few counts. Its antigen is currently unknown. The CDR3 is made up of 14 amino acids. With 4 bases removed from V and 1 base from J, the gap between germline ends came to 7 bases. CDR1 is MNHEY, CDR2 SMNVEV, per germline (reference sequence). The data were taken from a study of shared clonotypes between healthy human individuals. Whole-study results and caveats: The diversity represented, both genetic and in exposure history, was limited by few donors. Only blood was sampled, and tissue TCR repertoires likely differ from blood ones. Memory subsets had estimated richness that was generally smaller than that of naive subsets.

Samples underwent the assay at deep level. Data came from immunoSEQ multiplex PCR; TCRdb stores just in-frame clones and leaves some out. This repertoire shows about 710,000 clones, around four fifths found once; its top ten account for around 2%. The sequenced material came from memory CD4+ T cells sorted from blood. The subset here: CD45RA-negative fraction. This TCR was recovered from a woman aged 30 to 39 in good health. V usage is TRBV27 and J usage is TRBJ2-2; D is unresolved. Here the CDR3 DNA reads TGTGCCAGCAGTTCCTCCTGGAACACCGGGGAGCTGTTTTTT. It translates to CASSSSWNTGELFF.